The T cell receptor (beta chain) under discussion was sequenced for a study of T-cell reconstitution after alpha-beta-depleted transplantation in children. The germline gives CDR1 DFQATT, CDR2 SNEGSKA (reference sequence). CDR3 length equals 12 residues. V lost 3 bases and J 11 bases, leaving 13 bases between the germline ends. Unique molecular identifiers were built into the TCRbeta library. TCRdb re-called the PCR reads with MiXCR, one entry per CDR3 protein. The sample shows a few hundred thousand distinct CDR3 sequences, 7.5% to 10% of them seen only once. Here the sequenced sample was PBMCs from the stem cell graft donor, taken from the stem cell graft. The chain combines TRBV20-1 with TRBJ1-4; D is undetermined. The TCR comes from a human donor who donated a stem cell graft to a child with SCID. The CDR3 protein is CSASPSLGKLFF. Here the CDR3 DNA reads TGCAGTGCTAGCCCTTCTTTGGGGAAACTGTTTTTT.